Listed below are T cell receptor beta chains from one sample, sequenced in a study of CD4 T cells in relation to SARS-CoV-2 and coronaviruses. The data were produced by immunoSEQ multiplex PCR, yet TCRdb's version contains in-frame clones alone and is incomplete. Of around 32,000 clones listed, about 80% were seen once; the top ten hold approximately 14%. Which antigens these TCRs recognize remains unknown. Sequenced: CD4+ T cells from PBMCs, cultured in vitro. The source is a human donor in good health. Each CDR3 is given with its conserved first and last residue. D genes are given only for firm matches. Expanded clones are given a class, and other clones once, few, many or no size at all.

>NA|TRBJ2-3|TRBV5-1|NA
CASSQDTGSTDTQYF
TGCGCCAGCAGTCAGGACACCGGCTCCACAGATACGCAGTATTTT
>TRBD1|TRBJ2-7|TRBV28|NA
CASSSPGTGSGEQYF
TGTGCCAGCAGTTCACCCGGGACAGGGTCGGGAGAGCAGTACTTC
>TRBD1|TRBJ1-5|TRBV18|NA
CASSFGQGEPQHF
TGTGCCAGCTCATTCGGACAGGGAGAGCCCCAGCATTTT
>TRBD1|TRBJ1-2|TRBV11-2|NA
CASSLRRTGDTYGYTF
TGTGCCAGCAGCTTAAGGAGGACAGGGGACACCTATGGCTACACCTTC
>NA|TRBJ2-7|TRBV9|NA
CASSVDVTGGREQYF
TGTGCCAGCAGCGTAGATGTGACAGGAGGCCGGGAGCAGTACTTC
>TRBD2|TRBJ2-3|TRBV11-2|NA
CASSLGTGGVTDTQYF
TGTGCCAGCAGCTTGGGGACGGGAGGGGTCACAGATACGCAGTATTTT
>NA|TRBJ1-4|TRBV27|NA
CASSFYSGGSGEKLFF
TGTGCCAGCAGTTTTTATAGTGGGGGTTCTGGTGAAAAACTGTTTTTT
>NA|TRBJ2-1|TRBV4-1|NA
CASSQSGLARGDEQFF
TGCGCCAGCAGCCAATCCGGGTTGGCCCGGGGAGATGAGCAGTTCTTC
>NA|TRBJ1-1|TRBV19|few
CASSMLASEAFF
TGTGCCAGTAGTATGTTAGCCAGTGAAGCTTTCTTT
>NA|TRBJ1-3|TRBV7-2|NA
CASSLELGSRNTIYF
TGTGCCAGCAGCTTAGAATTAGGCAGCCGAAACACCATATATTTT
>NA|TRBJ1-3|TRBV30|NA
CAWTAGHAGNTIYF
TGTGCCTGGACGGCAGGGCACGCTGGAAACACCATATATTTT
>NA|TRBJ2-1|TRBV11-3|NA
CASSFGLLSSYNEQFF
TGTGCCAGCAGCTTCGGGCTTCTTAGCTCCTACAATGAGCAGTTCTTC
>NA|TRBJ2-5|TRBV6-6|once
CATLTTGDQETQYF
TGTGCCACCTTGACAACAGGCGACCAAGAGACCCAGTACTTC
>NA|TRBJ2-1|TRBV6-4|NA
CASSDQPLEGEQFF
TGTGCCAGCAGTGACCAGCCACTAGAGGGTGAGCAGTTCTTC
>NA|TRBJ1-2|TRBV4-3|NA
CASSHAGLYGYTF
TGCGCCAGCAGCCACGCAGGCCTCTATGGCTACACCTTC
>NA|TRBJ2-5|TRBV7-9|few
CASSFSGWGQETQYF
TGTGCCAGCAGCTTTTCCGGTTGGGGGCAAGAGACCCAGTACTTC
>TRBD2|TRBJ2-1|TRBV7-2|once
CASSLGGGKNNEQFF
TGTGCCAGCAGCTTAGGGGGGGGGAAGAACAATGAGCAGTTCTTC
>NA|TRBJ2-5|TRBV5-1|NA
CASSFGQGGTETQYF
TGCGCCAGCAGCTTTGGACAGGGAGGGACAGAGACCCAGTACTTC
>NA|TRBJ2-2|TRBV7-3|NA
CASSPRSGGELFF
TGTGCCAGCAGCCCCAGGTCGGGCGGGGAGCTGTTTTTT
>NA|TRBJ2-1|TRBV11-2|NA
CASSRPLAEHNEQFF
TGTGCCAGCAGCCGCCCATTAGCGGAACACAATGAGCAGTTCTTC
>TRBD1|TRBJ2-7|TRBV7-9|NA
CAIGRGGTPYEQYF
TGTGCCATTGGGCGAGGGGGCACCCCCTACGAGCAGTACTTC
>NA|TRBJ1-6|TRBV5-1|NA
CASSLGGAVSGSPLHF
TGCGCCAGCAGCTTAGGGGGGGCAGTTTCGGGATCACCCCTCCACTTT